This T cell receptor beta chain was observed in a study of blood T cell repertoires in COVID-19. Study summary: Samples taken during acute and convalescent COVID-19 were collected in the United States, Italy and Spain. T cells, B-cell-depleted T cells, or PBMCs supplied cDNA or gDNA.

CDR3 length equals 18 residues. The germline V gene has CDR1 SGHRS and CDR2 YFSETQ. Deletions cut 4 bases from V and 4 bases from J, with 26 bases between. Per the original data handling: From reference gene primer amplification, estimates of nucleated cell counts were derived. This table comes from immunoSEQ multiplex PCR, and its TCRdb copy is limited to in-frame clones, with some not included. That table supplies the V and J calls and clone size; D and trimming were determined from the DNA. The sample shows around 70,000 clones, around nine tenths of them seen only once. Sequencing was performed on peripheral blood. The source of this sequence is a human donor in a cohort sampled during active COVID-19. This sequence joins TRBV5-1 and TRBJ2-5; possible D gene TRBD2, 6 bases. CDR3 nucleotide sequence: TGCGCCAGCAGCCTTTATGAAACCGGGACTCCAAAAAGAGAGACCCAGTACTTC. Its translation is CASSLYETGTPKRETQYF.